The present T cell receptor (beta chain) was sequenced within a study of blood T cell repertoires in COVID-19. The overall study: Acute and convalescent COVID-19 samples came from the United States, Italy and Spain. The cDNA or gDNA used as material had been derived from T cells, B-cell-depleted T cells, or PBMCs.

The ends lost 7 bases at V and 3 bases at J; junction bases unmatched: 10. The CDR3 contains 15 residues. Germline-derived CDR1 and CDR2 are MNHEY and SVGAGI. Per the authors' pipeline: Scientists estimated how many nucleated cells there were by amplifying reference gene primers. Assay used: immunoSEQ multiplex PCR; TCRdb lists only in-frame clones, some missing. The DNA was the basis for D and trimming; V, J and clone size are from that table. The repertoire has over 250,000 clones, roughly 86% of them found once; the top ten carry roughly 0.8%. This receptor was identified in a woman in her twenties or thirties with acute or convalescent COVID-19. The J gene is TRBJ2-7, the V gene TRBV6-5, with 9 positions matching TRBD1. The sample was peripheral blood. For the CDR3, the DNA is TGTGCCAGCACCCAACCGGGACAGGGATACTACGAGCAGTACTTC. Translated: CASTQPGQGYYEQYF.